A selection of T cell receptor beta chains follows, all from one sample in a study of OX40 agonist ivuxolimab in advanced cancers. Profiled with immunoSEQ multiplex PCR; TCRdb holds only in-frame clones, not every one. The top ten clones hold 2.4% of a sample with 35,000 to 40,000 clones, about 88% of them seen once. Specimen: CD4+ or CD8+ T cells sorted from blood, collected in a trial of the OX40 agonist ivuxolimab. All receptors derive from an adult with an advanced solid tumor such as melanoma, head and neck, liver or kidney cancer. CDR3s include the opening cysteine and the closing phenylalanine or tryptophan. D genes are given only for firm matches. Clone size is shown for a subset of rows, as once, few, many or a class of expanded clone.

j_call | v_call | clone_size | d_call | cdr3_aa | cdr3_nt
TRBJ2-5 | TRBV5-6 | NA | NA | CASSQASDKKETQYF | TGTGCCAGCAGCCAGGCTAGCGACAAGAAAGAGACCCAGTACTTC
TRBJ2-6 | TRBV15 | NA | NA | CATSRDERAAVLTF | TGTGCCACCAGCAGAGATGAAAGGGCCGCCGTCCTGACTTTC
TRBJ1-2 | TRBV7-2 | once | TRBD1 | CASSFFGGQGAYGYTF | TGTGCCAGCAGCTTCTTCGGCGGACAGGGGGCTTATGGCTACACCTTC
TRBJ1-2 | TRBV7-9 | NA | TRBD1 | CASSPIGTGRGYGYTF | TGTGCCAGCAGCCCTATAGGGACAGGGAGGGGCTATGGCTACACCTTC
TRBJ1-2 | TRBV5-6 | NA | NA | CASSQGNYGYTF | TGTGCCAGCAGTCAGGGGAACTATGGCTACACCTTC
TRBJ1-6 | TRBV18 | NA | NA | CASSPYGQYNSPLHF | TGTGCCAGCTCACCATACGGACAGTATAATTCACCCCTCCACTTT
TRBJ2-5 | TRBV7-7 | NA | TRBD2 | CASSLDAGGRETQYF | TGTGCTAGCAGCTTAGATGCGGGGGGCCGGGAGACCCAGTACTTC
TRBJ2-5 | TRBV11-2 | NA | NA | CASSPKETQYF | TGTGCCAGCAGCCCAAAAGAGACCCAGTACTTC
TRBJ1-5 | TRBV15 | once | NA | CATSRDGLTNQPQHF | TGTGCCACCAGCAGAGATGGGCTTACTAATCAGCCCCAGCATTTT
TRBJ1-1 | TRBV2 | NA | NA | CASSEARPGRIRSRNTEAFF | TGTGCCAGCAGTGAAGCGAGGCCGGGACGCATTAGGTCTAGGAACACTGAAGCTTTCTTT
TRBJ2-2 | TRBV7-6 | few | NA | CASSLSLTGELFF | TGTGCCAGCAGCTTATCTCTCACCGGGGAGCTGTTTTTT
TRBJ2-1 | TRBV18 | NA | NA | CASSKGVNEQFF | TGTGCCAGCTCGAAGGGGGTCAATGAGCAGTTCTTC
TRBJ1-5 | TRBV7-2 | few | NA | CASSLMGQGQPQHF | TGTGCCAGCAGCTTAATGGGGCAGGGTCAGCCCCAGCATTTT
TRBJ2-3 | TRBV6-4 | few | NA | CASRGGGGGRKDTQYF | TGTGCCAGCAGGGGTGGAGGGGGTGGCCGTAAAGATACGCAGTATTTT
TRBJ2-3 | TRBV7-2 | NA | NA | CASSLESSDTQYF | TGTGCCAGCAGCTTAGAGTCTTCAGATACGCAGTATTTT
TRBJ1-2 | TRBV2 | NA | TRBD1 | CASSVGQGAGYTF | TGTGCCAGCAGTGTTGGACAGGGTGCTGGCTACACCTTC
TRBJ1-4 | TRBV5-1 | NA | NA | CASSPGLLNEKLFF | TGCGCCAGCAGCCCGGGACTCCTAAATGAAAAACTGTTTTTT
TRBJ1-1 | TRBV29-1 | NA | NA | CSALGPGRGNTEAFF | TGCAGCGCCTTAGGGCCAGGGAGGGGGAACACTGAAGCTTTCTTT
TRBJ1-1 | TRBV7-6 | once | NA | CASSTGTGRWSTEAFF | TGTGCCAGCAGCACAGGCACAGGGAGATGGAGCACTGAAGCTTTCTTT
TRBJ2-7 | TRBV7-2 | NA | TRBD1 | CASSFGQAASYEQYF | TGTGCCAGCAGCTTCGGACAGGCTGCATCCTACGAGCAGTACTTC
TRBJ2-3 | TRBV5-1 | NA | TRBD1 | CASSFSRDRVLLGPTDTQYF | TGCGCCAGCAGCTTTTCTCGGGACAGGGTTTTACTAGGTCCCACAGATACGCAGTATTTT
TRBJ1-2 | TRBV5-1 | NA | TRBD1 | CASSSTGDAYGYTF | TGCGCCAGCAGCTCGACAGGGGATGCCTATGGCTACACCTTC
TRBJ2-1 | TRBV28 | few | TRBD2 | CASSLSGLADHNEQFF | TGTGCCAGCAGTTTATCTGGCCTAGCGGACCACAATGAGCAGTTCTTC
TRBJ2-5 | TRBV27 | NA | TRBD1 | CASSPFLVQKQGQQETQYF | TGTGCCAGCAGTCCTTTCCTCGTTCAGAAACAGGGGCAGCAGGAGACCCAGTACTTC
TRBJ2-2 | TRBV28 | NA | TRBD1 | CASSSVGDRVFSHTGELFF | TGTGCCAGCAGTTCGGTAGGGGACAGGGTGTTTTCGCACACCGGGGAGCTGTTTTTT
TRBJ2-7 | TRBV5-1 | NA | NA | CASSLDPDPLLSQQYF | TGCGCCAGCAGCTTGGACCCAGATCCCCTACTCTCACAGCAGTACTTC
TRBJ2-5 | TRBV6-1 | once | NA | CASSVTYQETQYF | TGTGCCAGCAGTGTAACGTACCAAGAGACCCAGTACTTC
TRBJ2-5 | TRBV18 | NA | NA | CASSPRRPDQETQYF | TGTGCCAGCTCACCACGTAGACCCGACCAAGAGACCCAGTACTTC
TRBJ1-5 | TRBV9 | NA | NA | CASNEHPNQPQHF | TGTGCCAGCAATGAACACCCCAATCAGCCCCAGCATTTT
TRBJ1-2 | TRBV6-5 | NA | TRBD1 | CASTHRGTGYGYTF | TGTGCCAGCACTCACCGGGGGACAGGGTATGGCTACACCTTC
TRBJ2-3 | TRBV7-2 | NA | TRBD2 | CASSSVPAGHTDTQYF | TGTGCCAGCAGCTCCGTTCCAGCGGGGCACACAGATACGCAGTATTTT
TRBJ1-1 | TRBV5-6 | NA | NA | CASSLRGGTEAFF | TGTGCCAGCAGCTTGAGGGGGGGCACTGAAGCTTTCTTT
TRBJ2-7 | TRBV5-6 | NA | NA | CASRTGTGAYEQYF | TGTGCCAGCAGAACCGGGACCGGAGCCTACGAGCAGTACTTC
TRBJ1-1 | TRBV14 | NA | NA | CASSQDLGLRAFF | TGTGCCAGCAGCCAAGACCTCGGGCTGCGAGCTTTCTTT